One and the same sample provided the 8 T cell receptor beta chains below, sequenced in a study of blood T cell repertoires in COVID-19 (dated by TCRdb to the early 2020s). Library creation used the immunoSEQ multiplex PCR assay. TCRdb obtained this table from immuneACCESS and retained in-frame rearrangements with V and J assigned. These tables miss some clones; where compared with another copy, unresolved V genes account for less than half of the shortfall, and the remainder is unexplained. The sample table shows roughly 30,000 clones, and more than 80% are seen once. In total, the top ten clones hold roughly 4% of the sample. The specimen was peripheral blood. These receptors were obtained from a human donor in a cohort sampled during active COVID-19.

The CDR3 nucleotides are TGTGCCAGCAGTTTATCGACCGGGGGGGGCGCCCGCTGGGAGCAGTACTTC. Protein product: CASSLSTGGGARWEQYF. The J gene is TRBJ2-7, the V gene TRBV27; TRBD2 matches 8 bases. The germline CDR1 and CDR2 sequences are MNHEY and SMNVEV (reference sequence). V gave up 0 bases and J gave up 7 bases; unmatched junction bases: 14. CDR3 length: 17 residues.

The V gene is TRBV3-1 (or the pseudogene TRBV3-2), the J gene TRBJ2-2; perhaps TRBD2 as D (5 bases). This CDR3 is 13 amino acids long. CDR1 is LGHDT, CDR2 YNNKEL, per germline (reference sequence). Trimming pared 3 bases from V and 6 bases from J, leaving 8 bases between. DNA for the CDR3: TGTGCCAGCAGCCAGAGGGATGCCGGGGAGCTGTTTTTT. It is translated as CASSQRDAGELFF.

This rearrangement joins TRBV6-1 to TRBJ2-1; 7 bases are a match to TRBD1. The CDR3 loop spans 12 amino acids. After removal of 2 bases from V and 12 bases from J, the junction contained 4 bases not matched to a gene. Germline CDR1 is MNHNS and CDR2 is SASEGT. CDR3 bases: TGTGCCAGCAGTGAAAGGGGGCGCGCGCAGTTCTTC. Translating gives CASSERGRAQFF.

The chain joins TRBV7-9 to TRBJ1-1, with 7 nucleotides matching TRBD1. The V gene end was trimmed by 1 base and the J gene end by 7 bases; junction bases not matched to a gene: 3. This CDR3 region has 13 residues. Germline lookup yields CDR1 SEHNR and CDR2 FQNEAQ (reference sequence). CDR3 sequence reads: CASSLDRGNEAFF. CDR3 in DNA: TGTGCCAGCAGCTTAGACAGGGGTAATGAAGCTTTCTTT.

The gene calls are TRBV13 and TRBJ2-5; 9 nucleotides align to TRBD2. The CDR3 spans 13 residues. Trimming removed 3 bases from V and 5 bases from J; junction bases left unmatched: 1. CDR1 is PRHDT, CDR2 FYEKMQ, per germline (reference sequence). Here the CDR3 reads CASSFGLAETQYF. The CDR3 DNA reads TGTGCCAGCAGCTTCGGACTAGCGGAGACCCAGTACTTC.

V gene TRBV5-1 combines with J gene TRBJ2-6; 12 nucleotides match TRBD2. The junction had 3 bases not matched to a gene; V was cut back by 6 bases and J by 2 bases. The CDR3 runs 16 residues. Germline V lookup: CDR1 SGHRS, CDR2 YFSETQ. CDR3 DNA sequence: TGCGCCAGCACTAGCGGGGGGGCGGCTGGGGCCAACGTCCTGACTTTC. Translating it yields CASTSGGAAGANVLTF.

This rearrangement joins TRBV4-1 to TRBJ1-4, with TRBD1 identical over 8 bases. V dropped 4 bases and J dropped 8; count of bases not matched to a gene: 12. The CDR3 spans 16 residues. The germline V gene encodes CDR1 MGHRA and CDR2 YSYEKL. The CDR3 protein is CASSPSPGTGYEKLFF. In DNA, the CDR3 is TGCGCCAGCAGCCCCAGTCCCGGGACAGGTTACGAAAAACTGTTTTTT.

This clone has a single count. The chain employs TRBV9 and TRBJ2-3; possible D gene TRBD2, 5 bases. Germline lookup yields CDR1 SGDLS and CDR2 YYNGEE. The CDR3 is 14 residues long. Trimming stripped 4 bases from V and 4 bases from J, with 13 bases between. For the CDR3, the DNA is TGTGCCAGCAGCTCGCAGTCGGGATCAGATACGCAGTATTTT. It encodes CASSSQSGSDTQYF.